This T cell receptor beta chain was obtained from a study of shared clonotypes between healthy human individuals. Study-level background: Researchers assigned three CD4 naive, three CD4 memory, two CD8 naive and one CD8 memory plate to each donor.

The ends were cut back, 2 bases at V and 5 bases at J, with 10 bases in the middle. Germline loops: CDR1 MDHEN, CDR2 SYDVKM. This CDR3 comprises 13 residues. TCRdb's table, derived via immunoSEQ multiplex PCR, lists solely in-frame clones and lacks some. This sample yields about 380,000 clones, of which roughly 96% are seen a single time; approximately 0.3% belongs to the top ten. This receptor was obtained from a man younger than 45 in good health. The sequencing sample was made of memory CD8+ T cells sorted from blood. Subset reported: CD45RO+ cells pooled with CCR7-negative TemRA cells. The gene calls are TRBV28 and TRBJ2-7; D tentatively reads TRBD1 or TRBD2 (5 bases each). The CDR3 sequence: CASSLIGAHEQYF. DNA of the CDR3: TGTGCCAGCAGTTTAATCGGGGCCCACGAGCAGTACTTC.